This T cell receptor (beta chain) comes out of a study of CD8 T cells in ankylosing spondylitis (dated by TCRdb to 2016 to 2017). Some background on the complete study: To find TCR variants linked to disease, the study profiled T cell receptor beta repertoires in ankylosing spondylitis patients and healthy donors. The full study cohort comprised 25 ankylosing spondylitis patients and roughly 110 healthy donors. Peripheral blood samples were taken, and synovial fluid was additionally collected from ankylosing spondylitis patients.

This clonotype was counted only a few times. Its antigen is not yet known. The input lacks base qualities; no much larger clone sits a single base away. General conclusions and limits of the study: A TCR beta motif of 8 or 9 highly homologous amino acid variants appeared characteristic of blood from ankylosing spondylitis patients. Some of the motif variants had been reported before in the synovial fluid and blood of reactive arthritis patients, a finding that suggests common disease-initiation mechanisms. The disease-linked clones were reported as significantly enriched in matched synovial fluid samples from ankylosing spondylitis patients. A CD8+ phenotype was shown by the disease-linked clones, which were found at relatively low frequencies in peripheral blood.

TCRdb lists the instrument as Illumina HiSeq 2500. Quantitative 5'-RACE with molecular barcodes was used to prepare TCR beta libraries. Per the authors' processing: To identify disease-linked TCR variants, a new computational method was used, one built on a probabilistic model of VDJ rearrangement. TCRdb reanalyzed the raw reads on its own, using fastp at Q25 for trimming and MiXCR for clone calling, and kept in-frame beta chains. Every distinct CDR3 protein forms one entry, paired with its most common genes and DNA. TCRdb, not the original authors, processed these V and J calls. Within this sample are under 150,000 distinct CDR3 sequences, with roughly 15% of them counted one time only. The ten biggest clones cover around a third of the sample. Reading the germline V gene (reference sequence) gives CDR1 PRHDT and CDR2 FYEKMQ. V and J are truncated by 5 bases and 6 bases respectively, leaving an intervening sequence of 18 bases. The CDR3 runs 15 residues from the cysteine to the phenylalanine. CDR3 DNA is the only sequence kept; it has 45 bases, read in frame from the first base.

The sequence derives from a male donor with ankylosing spondylitis. The chain is assembled from TRBV13 and TRBJ2-3; a weak D assignment points to TRBD1 (6 bases agree). The material sequenced was blood, either unsorted or a sorted T cell fraction (not recorded which). The CDR3 region reads CASSHRQGISDTQYF. The bases read TGTGCCAGCAGCCACCGGCAGGGGATATCGGATACGCAGTATTTT.